Shown below are 27 T cell receptor beta chains from a single sample sequenced in a study of blood T cell repertoires in COVID-19. Here immunoSEQ multiplex PCR was the method, and the copy in TCRdb shows in-frame clones only, minus some. The sample has fewer than 300,000 clones; around 90% are singletons. The source material was peripheral blood. The receptors shown here come from a man aged 18 to 35 with active or convalescent COVID-19.

The chain joins TRBV9 to TRBJ2-2, with a tentative D call TRBD2 (5 bases). Between the trimmed V and J ends, which lost 4 bases and 0 bases, there was a span of 13 bases. The CDR3 extends over 16 amino acids. Germline CDR1 is SGDLS and CDR2 is YYNGEE. The CDR3 DNA sequence: TGTGCCAGCAGCCCCCGCGGAGCGGCGAACACCGGGGAGCTGTTTTTT. As protein: CASSPRGAANTGELFF.

This clone was counted only a few times. The chain carries TRBV9 and TRBJ1-2; 9 bases fit TRBD1. Germline loops: CDR1 SGDLS, CDR2 YYNGEE. The CDR3 is 17 residues long. Trimming removed 4 bases from V and 0 bases from J; junction bases left unmatched: 10. The CDR3 loop reads CASSKNIQGASNYGYTF. The CDR3 coding sequence is TGTGCCAGCAGCAAAAACATACAGGGGGCCTCTAACTATGGCTACACCTTC.

V is TRBV9 and J is TRBJ1-1; D is possibly TRBD1 (6 bases). Trimming removed 6 bases at V and 4 bases at J, with 13 bases between. The germline V gene has CDR1 SGDLS and CDR2 YYNGEE. The CDR3 has 13 amino acids. The CDR3 sequence is CASTGAGVTEAFF. DNA of the CDR3: TGTGCCAGCACAGGGGCGGGGGTCACTGAAGCTTTCTTT. The whole variable domain, remainder taken from reference TRBV9 and TRBJ1-1, is DSGVTQTPKHLITATGQRVTLRCSPRSGDLSVYWYQQSLDQGLQFLIQYYNGEERAKGNILERFSAQQFPDLHSELNLSSLELGDSALYFCASTGAGVTEAFFGQGTRLTVV.

This chain uses TRBV5-1 with TRBJ1-4; no clear D gene. Germline V gene sequence: CDR1 SGHRS, CDR2 YFSETQ. CDR3 length equals 15 residues. With 2 bases removed from V and 0 bases from J, the gap between germline ends came to 8 bases. The CDR3 reads CASSLSGSTNEKLFF. The CDR3 DNA sequence: TGCGCCAGCAGCTTATCAGGATCAACTAATGAAAAACTGTTTTTT. Looking up the rest from reference TRBV5-1 and TRBJ1-4 gives the full variable domain: KAGVTQTPRYLIKTRGQQVTLSCSPISGHRSVSWYQQTPGQGLQFLFEYFSETQRNKGNFPGRFSGRQFSNSRSEMNVSTLELGDSALYLCASSLSGSTNEKLFFGSGTQLSVL.

The rearrangement joins TRBV2 to TRBJ2-5; 8 bases align to TRBD1. Germline V gene sequence: CDR1 SNHLY, CDR2 FYNNEI. This CDR3 spans 13 amino acids. With V trimmed by 7 bases and J by 1 base, 2 bases remained unmatched. CDR3 loop: CASNQGAQETQYF. The CDR3 DNA sequence: TGTGCCAGCAATCAGGGGGCCCAAGAGACCCAGTACTTC.

This clone appeared a single time. This CDR3 reads CASSQERQGAYEQYF. The CDR3 bases are TGCGCCAGCAGCCAAGAGAGGCAGGGCGCCTACGAGCAGTACTTC. The chain is built from TRBV4-1 and TRBJ2-7; D is perhaps TRBD1 (5 bases). Germline V gives CDR1 MGHRA, CDR2 YSYEKL. This CDR3 has 15 amino acids. The V end was cut by 0 bases, the J end by 2 bases, with 11 bases between.

This clone was counted only a few times. This chain joins TRBV4-1 and TRBJ2-1; 7 bases agree with TRBD2. CDR1 and CDR2 from the germline V gene are MGHRA and YSYEKL. With V trimmed by 3 bases and J by 3 bases, 2 bases remained unmatched. This CDR3 region has 14 residues. CDR3 amino acids: CASSQGGSYNEQFF. In DNA form, the CDR3 reads TGCGCCAGCAGCCAGGGGGGGAGCTACAATGAGCAGTTCTTC.

This clone was detected only once. The chain carries TRBV27 and TRBJ2-7, with 10 bases aligning to TRBD1. This CDR3 has 13 amino acids. Germline-derived CDR1 and CDR2 are MNHEY and SMNVEV (reference sequence). The V and J ends lost 5 bases and 6 bases, in that order; junction bases with no gene match: 4. The CDR3 reads CASSPTGGLEQYF. CDR3 DNA sequence: TGTGCCAGCAGTCCGACAGGGGGCCTCGAGCAGTACTTC.

The genes are TRBV9 and TRBJ2-1; D is perhaps TRBD2 (6 bases). Per the germline V gene, CDR1 is SGDLS and CDR2 is YYNGEE. The CDR3 length is 13 residues. With 4 bases removed from V and 6 bases from J, the gap between germline ends came to 11 bases. CDR3 protein: CASSLGLINEQFF. The CDR3, as DNA: TGTGCCAGCAGCCTGGGACTTATCAATGAGCAGTTCTTC. Full variable domain (rest looked up from reference TRBV9 and TRBJ2-1): DSGVTQTPKHLITATGQRVTLRCSPRSGDLSVYWYQQSLDQGLQFLIQYYNGEERAKGNILERFSAQQFPDLHSELNLSSLELGDSALYFCASSLGLINEQFFGPGTRLTVL.

The V gene is TRBV7-9, the J gene TRBJ2-7; 11 nucleotides agree with TRBD2. Losses at the gene ends were 0 bases for V and 3 bases for J; bases not matched to a gene: 4. This CDR3 region has 16 residues. CDR1 and CDR2 from the germline V gene are SEHNR and FQNEAQ (reference sequence). Here the CDR3 DNA reads TGTGCCAGCAGCTTAGCTAGCGGGGGGGCCTTCTACGAGCAGTACTTC. It codes for CASSLASGGAFYEQYF.

This clone was recorded only once. The chain couples TRBV11-2 to TRBJ2-1, with 7 bases aligning to TRBD2. Trimming took 4 bases from V and 9 from J; bases not matched to a gene: 15. The germline V gene has CDR1 SGHAT and CDR2 FQNNGV. The CDR3 loop spans 16 amino acids. The CDR3 DNA is TGTGCCAGCAGCTCCAAAGAGGGACTACCGATTGGTGAGCAGTTCTTC. Its translation is CASSSKEGLPIGEQFF.

The V call is TRBV10-3, the J call TRBJ1-6; D ambiguous. Germline V gene data show CDR1 as ENHRY and CDR2 as SYGVKD. The CDR3 has 14 amino acids. The ends were cut back, 6 bases at V and 0 bases at J, with 6 bases in the middle. CDR3 region: CAIRGSSYNSPLHF. DNA of the CDR3: TGTGCCATCAGGGGGAGCTCCTATAATTCACCCCTCCACTTT.

This chain uses TRBV5-1 with TRBJ1-1, with D possibly TRBD1 on 6 matching bases. V dropped 6 bases and J dropped 0 bases, with 15 bases sitting between them. Per germline, CDR1 SGHRS and CDR2 YFSETQ. CDR3 length: 15 residues. The CDR3 spells CASTLQGPLNTEAFF. CDR3 DNA sequence: TGCGCCAGCACCCTGCAGGGGCCGCTGAACACTGAAGCTTTCTTT.

This clone was detected only once. This chain links TRBV11-2 with TRBJ2-7, with D maybe TRBD2 (5 bases). Germline CDR1 reads SGHAT; CDR2 reads FQNNGV. The CDR3 has 12 amino acids. Deletions cut 5 bases from V and 2 bases from J, with 7 bases between. The DNA of the CDR3 is TGTGCCAGCAGCCGAGGGACCTACGAGCAGTACTTC. This encodes CASSRGTYEQYF.

The chain is built from TRBV6-1 and TRBJ1-4, with TRBD1 as a possible D gene (5 bases). This CDR3 comprises 17 residues. Trimming removed 1 base at V and 1 base at J, with 13 bases between. Germline V lookup: CDR1 MNHNS, CDR2 SASEGT. The CDR3 DNA is TGTGCCAGCAGTGAAGGGCGGGGGACCGGAACTAATGAAAAACTGTTTTTT. Translation gives CASSEGRGTGTNEKLFF.

V is TRBV10-3 and J is TRBJ2-5; 8 bases are shared with TRBD1. This CDR3 is built from 15 residues. V was pared by 6 bases and J by 2 bases, with 8 bases of the junction left unmatched. The germline V gene has CDR1 ENHRY and CDR2 SYGVKD. This chain's CDR3 is CAIRDREVEQETQYF. The CDR3 DNA sequence: TGTGCCATCAGGGACAGGGAAGTGGAGCAAGAGACCCAGTACTTC.

The V gene is TRBV7-6, the J gene TRBJ2-1; possible D gene TRBD2, 5 bases. The CDR3 covers 14 residues. Trimming removed 1 base from V and 4 bases from J, with 8 bases in between. CDR1 SGHVS and CDR2 FNYEAQ come from the germline V gene. The CDR3 region has the DNA TGTGCCAGCAGCTTAGGCGGGTGGTACAATGAGCAGTTCTTC. Protein: CASSLGGWYNEQFF. The whole variable domain, filled in from reference TRBV7-6 and TRBJ2-1, reads GAGVSQSPRYKVTKRGQDVALRCDPISGHVSLYWYRQALGQGPEFLTYFNYEAQQDKSGLPNDRFSAERPEGSISTLTIQRTEQRDSAMYRCASSLGGWYNEQFFGPGTRLTVL.

The V call is TRBV18, the J call TRBJ1-2; TRBD1 matches 11 bases. The CDR3 is 16 residues long. The junction had 5 bases not matched to a gene; V was cut back by 2 bases and J by 3 bases. The V gene's germline CDR1 is KGHSH and CDR2 LQKENI. DNA of the CDR3: TGTGCCAGCTCACCAGTTCGGGACAGGGGGGACTATGGCTACACCTTC. Protein product: CASSPVRDRGDYGYTF.

The V gene is TRBV18, the J gene TRBJ1-1; D remains unclear. Looked up from germline, CDR1 is KGHSH and CDR2 is LQKENI. V was shortened by 0 bases and J by 4 bases, with 15 bases between the two germline ends. CDR3 length: 16 residues. The CDR3 nucleotides read TGTGCCAGCTCACCACCGGGCACTCCAGTGTTCACTGAAGCTTTCTTT. Translating it yields CASSPPGTPVFTEAFF.

CDR3 DNA: TGTGCCAGCAGCTTAGGGGTTGGACATAACTACGAGCAGTACTTC. Protein sequence: CASSLGVGHNYEQYF. V and J are TRBV7-2 and TRBJ2-7; a possible D gene is TRBD1 (5 bases). The germline V gene has CDR1 SGHTA and CDR2 FQGNSA. CDR3 length equals 15 residues. Trimming took off 1 base at V and 3 bases at J, with 13 bases between the two ends.

This sequence joins TRBV3-1 (or the pseudogene TRBV3-2) and TRBJ2-5; no clear D gene. The CDR3 loop spans 13 amino acids. Germline V gives CDR1 LGHDT, CDR2 YNNKEL (reference sequence). V was shortened by 1 base and J by 4 bases, with 7 bases between the two germline ends. CDR3 bases: TGTGCCAGCAGCCAAGCAAGAGGAGAGACCCAGTACTTC. It yields the protein CASSQARGETQYF.

J is TRBJ2-2 and V is TRBV9, with 12 bases matching TRBD2. Germline V lookup: CDR1 SGDLS, CDR2 YYNGEE. J gave up 5 bases and V 4 bases, and 6 bases lay outside the gene matches. CDR3 length: 16 amino acids. CDR3 residues: CASSPGLAGRTGELFF. CDR3 in DNA: TGTGCCAGCAGCCCCGGACTAGCGGGGCGGACCGGGGAGCTGTTTTTT. The variable domain in full, with the rest retrieved from reference TRBV9 and TRBJ2-2, is DSGVTQTPKHLITATGQRVTLRCSPRSGDLSVYWYQQSLDQGLQFLIQYYNGEERAKGNILERFSAQQFPDLHSELNLSSLELGDSALYFCASSPGLAGRTGELFFGEGSRLTVL.

Here the CDR3 DNA reads TGTGCCAGCAGCGTAGAAGACAGGGCCACAGATACGCAGTATTTT. Translation gives CASSVEDRATDTQYF. The rearrangement joins TRBV9 to TRBJ2-3; 7 nucleotides match TRBD1. Germline loops: CDR1 SGDLS, CDR2 YYNGEE. With V trimmed by 0 bases and J by 2 bases, 3 bases remained unmatched. The CDR3 contains 15 residues.

This chain links TRBV3-1 (or the pseudogene TRBV3-2) with TRBJ1-3; 9 bases are shared with TRBD1. CDR3 length equals 17 residues. Trimming at V came to 2 bases and at J to 8 bases, leaving 13 bases not matched to a gene. In germline, CDR1 is LGHDT, CDR2 YNNKEL (reference sequence). CDR3 amino acids: CASSQQEGQGRRDTIYF. The CDR3 DNA reads as TGTGCCAGCAGCCAACAGGAGGGACAGGGCCGACGGGACACCATATATTTT.

This clone was seen a handful of times. This rearrangement joins TRBV7-8 to TRBJ1-2, with 8 bases lining up with TRBD1. V trimming: 5 bases; J trimming: 3 bases; junction bases outside the gene matches: 8. The CDR3 loop spans 15 amino acids. CDR1 is SGHVS and CDR2 is FQNEAQ in the germline V gene. DNA for the CDR3: TGTGCCAGCAGCAAGTCTCTACAGGGGGACTATGGCTACACCTTC. Translation: CASSKSLQGDYGYTF. Full variable domain (rest looked up from reference TRBV7-8 and TRBJ1-2): GAGVSQSPRYKVAKRGQDVALRCDPISGHVSLFWYQQALGQGPEFLTYFQNEAQLDKSGLPSDRFFAERPEGSVSTLKIQRTQQEDSAVYLCASSKSLQGDYGYTFGSGTRLTVV.

This clone turned up a few times. The chain combines TRBV11-3 with TRBJ1-5; D ambiguous. Trimming shortened V by 0 bases and J by 7 bases, and 16 bases separated the two germline ends. The CDR3 extends over 16 amino acids. The germline V gene encodes CDR1 SGHNT and CDR2 YENEEA. As DNA, the CDR3 is TGTGCCAGCAGCTTAGAACCCGGGCGGGGAAGCCAGCCCCAGCATTTT. Amino acid sequence: CASSLEPGRGSQPQHF.

This clone was found once. The chain uses TRBV6-1 and TRBJ2-3; TRBD2 might be the D (6 bases). Germline V gives CDR1 MNHNS, CDR2 SASEGT. There are 18 residues in the CDR3. V was cut by 4 bases and J by 2 bases, with 22 bases left in between. DNA of the CDR3: TGTGCCAGCAGTGCGCCGGAGGAGGGACCCACTGTCACAGATACGCAGTATTTT. Amino acids: CASSAPEEGPTVTDTQYF.